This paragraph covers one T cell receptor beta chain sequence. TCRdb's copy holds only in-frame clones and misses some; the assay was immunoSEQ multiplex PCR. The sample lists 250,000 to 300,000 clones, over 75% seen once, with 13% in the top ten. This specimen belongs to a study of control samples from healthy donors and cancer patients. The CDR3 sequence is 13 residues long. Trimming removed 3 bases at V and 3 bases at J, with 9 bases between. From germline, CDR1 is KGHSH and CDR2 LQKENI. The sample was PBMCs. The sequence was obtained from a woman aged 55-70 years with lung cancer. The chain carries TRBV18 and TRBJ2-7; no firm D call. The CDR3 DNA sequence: TGTGCCAGCTCACCTCAGGAGATCTACGAGCAGTACTTC. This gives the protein CASSPQEIYEQYF.